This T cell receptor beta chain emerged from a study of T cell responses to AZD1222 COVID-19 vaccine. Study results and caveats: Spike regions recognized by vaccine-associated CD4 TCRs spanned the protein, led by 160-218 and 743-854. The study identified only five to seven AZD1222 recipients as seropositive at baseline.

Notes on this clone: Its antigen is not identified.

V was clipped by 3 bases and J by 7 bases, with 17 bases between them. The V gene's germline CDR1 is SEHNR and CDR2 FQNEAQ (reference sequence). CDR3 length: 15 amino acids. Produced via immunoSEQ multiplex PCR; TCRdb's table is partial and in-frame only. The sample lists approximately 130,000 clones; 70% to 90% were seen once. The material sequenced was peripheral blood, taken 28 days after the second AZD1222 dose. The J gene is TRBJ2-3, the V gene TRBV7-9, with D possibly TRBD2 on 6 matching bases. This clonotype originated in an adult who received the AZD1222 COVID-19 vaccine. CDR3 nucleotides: TGTGCCAGCAGCTTTCGGCAGGCCGGAGGGTATACGCAGTATTTT. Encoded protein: CASSFRQAGGYTQYF. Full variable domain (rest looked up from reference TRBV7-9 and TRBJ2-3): DTGVSQNPRHKITKRGQNVTFRCDPISEHNRLYWYRQTLGQGPEFLTYFQNEAQLEKSRLLSDRFSAERPKGSFSTLEIQRTEQGDSAMYLCASSFRQAGGYTQYFGPGTRLTVL.